This T cell receptor (beta chain) was observed in a study of Ad26.COV2.S vaccination and SARS-CoV-2 variants (dated by TCRdb to about 2021). As for the study more broadly: Donors in the vaccine arm were drawn from COV1001, a multicentre, randomized, double-blind, placebo-controlled phase I-IIa trial testing Ad26.COV2.S in healthy adults. Trial participants were randomized into five groups of five: low-dose or high-dose Ad26.COV2.S given once or twice, or placebo on both occasions. Investigators remained blinded to trial group allocation during experiments and outcome assessment. Ad26.COV2.S was administered intramuscularly at a dose of 5x10^10 or 1x10^11 viral particles, either as one shot or as two shots given 56 days apart. The TCR-sequenced set comprised about 32 samples: around 20 Ad26.COV2.S vaccine recipients, 5 placebo recipients and 8 SARS-CoV-2 convalescent individuals. Sequencing of the TCRbeta repertoire served to evaluate the specificity and breadth of SARS-CoV-2-reactive T cell receptors following Ad26.COV2.S vaccination. General study outcomes and caveats: According to the authors, total T cell responses may have been underestimated by the TCR breadth and depth analyses. After vaccination, spike-specific CD8+ and CD4+ T cell responses were reported to show substantial breadth. Comparable non-spike TCR breadth was observed between vaccine and placebo recipients, consistent with only spike being contained in the vaccine. Higher spike-specific TCR breadth was observed in Ad26.COV2.S recipients than in placebo recipients (P = 0.0014). The study lacked the statistical power to compare responses across vaccine doses or regimens.

The treatment or condition label here, explained by the study, means: some 20 received Ad26.COV2.S at low or high dose, single or two shots; roughly five received placebo; per-sample allocation not given. Repertoires of vaccine and placebo recipients were sequenced from samples taken on day 63 after the first injection. Cohort 1b enrolled around 24 adults aged 18-55 years at a single site in Boston, USA, between 29 July and 7 August 2020. As a vaccine, Ad26.COV2.S was a replication-incompetent adenovirus type 26 vector that expressed a prefusion-stabilized SARS-CoV-2 spike protein derived from the original Wuhan strain. The immunoSEQ Assay was the method used to sequence TCRbeta CDR3 regions. After extraction, genomic DNA underwent amplification by bias-controlled multiplex PCR, followed by high-throughput sequencing. In the original analysis: Collapsing and filtering of sequences were performed to quantify the absolute abundance of each unique TCRbeta CDR3 region. T cell fraction was estimated by normalizing TCRbeta template counts to usable DNA, which was measured by amplifying reference genes present in all nucleated cells. Repertoire TCRs were annotated as SARS-CoV-2-specific by exact matching of V gene, CDR3 amino acid sequence and J gene to a known reactive TCR set. The reference SARS-CoV-2 TCR set came from MIRA and was filtered for enrichment in COVID-19-positive ImmuneCODE repertoires, removing public or cross-reactive TCRs. Using the MIRA antigens, annotated TCRs were further analysed by specific ORF or by position within an ORF. Breadth was defined as the number of annotated unique rearrangements divided by the total number of unique productive rearrangements, and depth was defined as the summed frequency of the annotated unique rearrangements. TCR breadth was compared between groups using two-sided Wilcoxon rank-sum tests. The table was pulled from immuneACCESS by TCRdb, which kept in-frame rearrangements only. Such tables lose some clones; where checked, under half of the loss comes from unresolved V genes, and the rest has no known cause. The D gene and trimming were derived from the DNA, and the V and J assignments and clone size from that table. The sample table lists 350,000 to 450,000 clones, 85% of them with a count of one. Roughly 3.3% of the sample is taken by the ten largest.

For this clone: Its antigen is currently not known. Base-call qualities are not available, and no considerably larger clone is one nucleotide away.

CDR1 and CDR2, per the germline V gene, are SQVTM and ANQGSEA. The germline ends are 9 bases apart after V is trimmed by 4 bases and J by 0 bases. The CDR3 has 13 amino acids, counting the end cysteine and phenylalanine. CDR3 DNA only is kept here, 39 bases in frame from base 1. This sequence uses TRBV29-1 and TRBJ1-1; confidence is insufficient to name the D gene. The sequences come from peripheral blood, collected in a trial of Ad26.COV2.S vaccine versus placebo. This receptor was obtained from a person between 18 and 65 years old who received the Ad26.COV2.S COVID-19 vaccine or a placebo. The DNA reads TGCAGCGTTGCCAGGCTGGTGAACACTGAAGCTTTCTTT. Its product reads: CSVARLVNTEAFF. Joined to the reference TRBV29-1 and TRBJ1-1 proteins, this CDR3 gives the full variable domain: SAVISQKPSRDICQRGTSLTIQCQVDSQVTMMFWYRQQPGQSLTLIATANQGSEATYESGFVIDKFPISRPNLTFSTLTVSNMSPEDSSIYLCSVARLVNTEAFFGQGTRLTVV.